Listed here are 9 T cell receptor beta chains from one sample, sequenced in a study of shared clonotypes between healthy human individuals. As defined, naive CD8 cells were CD45RO-negative and positively selected for CCR7, with terminally differentiated effector memory CD45RA+ cells excluded. Only in-frame clones appear in the TCRdb table, and some are missing; sequencing was by immunoSEQ multiplex PCR. The repertoire holds about 2 million clones, with 85% to 95% as singletons. The sample was naive CD8+ T cells sorted from blood. These receptors came from a man in his late teens or twenties in good health.

V usage is TRBV13 and J usage is TRBJ2-3, with 9 bases that match TRBD2. This CDR3 spans 17 amino acids. V was clipped by 6 bases and J by 2 bases; unmatched bases: 12. Germline V gene lookup returns CDR1 PRHDT and CDR2 FYEKMQ (reference sequence). The CDR3 nucleotides are TGTGCCAGCAGAGGTACCGGGGGCGGGAGGGACACAGATACGCAGTATTTT. This codes for CASRGTGGGRDTDTQYF.

Written as DNA, the CDR3 is TGCGCCAGCAGCCAGGGACAGGGAAGTGGAGATGAGCAGTTCTTC. Its translation: CASSQGQGSGDEQFF. The J gene is TRBJ2-1, the V gene TRBV4-1; 9 bases are a match to TRBD1. This CDR3 is 15 amino acids long. V shed 3 bases and J 8 bases; nucleotides not matched to a gene: 8. Germline CDR1 reads MGHRA; CDR2 reads YSYEKL.

CDR3 in DNA: TGCGCCAGCAGCCAGTCGGCCGGTATTCACGAGCAGTACTTC. This encodes CASSQSAGIHEQYF. This chain connects TRBV4-3 to TRBJ2-7; D uncertain. The CDR3 length is 14 residues. The V end was cut by 3 bases, the J end by 5 bases, with 14 bases between. The germline V gene has CDR1 LGHNA and CDR2 YSLEER.

V and J are TRBV19 and TRBJ1-2; 7 bases align to TRBD1. The length of the CDR3 is 13 residues. J was trimmed by 4 bases and V by 8 bases; bases with no gene match: 7. CDR1 and CDR2 (germline): LNHDA, SQIVND (reference sequence). In nucleotides, the CDR3 is TGTGCCAGTGAATGGACAGGCCTCTATGGCTACACCTTC. The encoded protein is CASEWTGLYGYTF.

The rearrangement links TRBV6-6 to TRBJ1-1; possibly TRBD1 for D (5 bases). V lost 0 bases and J lost 6, with 11 bases in between. From germline, CDR1 is MNHNY and CDR2 SVGAGI (reference sequence). The CDR3 totals 14 residues. CDR3 DNA sequence: TGTGCCAGCAGTTACTCGGGGCTCCCGGCTGAAGCTTTCTTT. It encodes CASSYSGLPAEAFF.

J is TRBJ2-1 and V is TRBV27; D may be TRBD2 (6 bases). V gave up 7 bases and J gave up 0 bases, with 19 bases separating them. Germline V gives CDR1 MNHEY, CDR2 SMNVEV (reference sequence). The CDR3 has 17 amino acids. The CDR3 loop reads CASTPGGWGSSYNEQFF. DNA of the CDR3: TGTGCCAGCACTCCTGGGGGGTGGGGAAGCTCCTACAATGAGCAGTTCTTC.

The J gene is TRBJ1-2, the V gene TRBV7-9; tentatively, D is TRBD1 (6 bases). Trimming pared 1 base from V and 7 bases from J, leaving 13 bases between. CDR3 length: 14 amino acids. Germline CDR1 and CDR2: SEHNR and FQNEAQ (reference sequence). CDR3 DNA: TGTGCCAGCAGCTTAGTGGTTGGGGGCAGTGGCTACACCTTC. Protein sequence: CASSLVVGGSGYTF.

This chain connects TRBV14 to TRBJ1-6; no definite D call. Germline V gene lookup returns CDR1 SGHDN and CDR2 FVKESK. This CDR3 comprises 14 residues. Deletions cut 3 bases from V and 7 bases from J, with 10 bases between. The CDR3 here is CASSHRRLNSPLHF. Written as DNA, the CDR3 is TGTGCCAGCAGCCACAGGCGGTTGAATTCACCCCTCCACTTT. The entire variable domain, with the rest obtained from reference TRBV14 and TRBJ1-6, is as follows: EAGVTQFPSHSVIEKGQTVTLRCDPISGHDNLYWYRRVMGKEIKFLLHFVKESKQDESGMPNNRFLAERTGGTYSTLKVQPAELEDSGVYFCASSHRRLNSPLHFGNGTRLTVT.

The CDR3 loop reads CASSQGESLTETQYF. The CDR3 DNA reads TGTGCCAGCAGCCAAGGAGAGAGCTTGACAGAGACCCAGTACTTC. The chain recombines TRBV14 with TRBJ2-5; no definite D call. The CDR3 extends over 15 amino acids. V was clipped by 1 base and J by 4 bases, with 13 bases between them. Germline V gene sequence: CDR1 SGHDN, CDR2 FVKESK.